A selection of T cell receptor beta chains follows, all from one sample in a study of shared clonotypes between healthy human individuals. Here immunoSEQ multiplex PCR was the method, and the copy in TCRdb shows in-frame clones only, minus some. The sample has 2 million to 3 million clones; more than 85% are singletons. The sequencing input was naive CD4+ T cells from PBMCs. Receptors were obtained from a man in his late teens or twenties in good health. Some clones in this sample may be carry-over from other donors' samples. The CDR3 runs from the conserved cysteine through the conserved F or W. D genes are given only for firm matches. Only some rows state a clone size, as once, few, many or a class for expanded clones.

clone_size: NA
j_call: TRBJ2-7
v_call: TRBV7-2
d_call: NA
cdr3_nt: TGTGCCAGCAGCTCCAGGAGCTCCTACGAGCAGTACTTC
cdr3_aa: CASSSRSSYEQYF

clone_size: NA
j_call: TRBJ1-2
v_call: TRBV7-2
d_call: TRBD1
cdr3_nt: TGTGCCAGCCACAGGGACAGAGACAACTATGGCTACACCTTC
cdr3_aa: CASHRDRDNYGYTF

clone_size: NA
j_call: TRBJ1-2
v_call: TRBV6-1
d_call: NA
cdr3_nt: TGTGCCAGCAGTAAAAGTTATGGCTACACCTTC
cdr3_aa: CASSKSYGYTF

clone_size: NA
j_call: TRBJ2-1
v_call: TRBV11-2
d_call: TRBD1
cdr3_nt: TGTGCCAGCAGGGGGGCAGGGGGCACCTACAATGAGCAGTTCTTC
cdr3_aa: CASRGAGGTYNEQFF

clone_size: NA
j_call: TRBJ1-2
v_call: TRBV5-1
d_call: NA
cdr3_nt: TGCGCCAGCAGCCCGGACGGAGACTATGGCTACACCTTC
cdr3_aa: CASSPDGDYGYTF

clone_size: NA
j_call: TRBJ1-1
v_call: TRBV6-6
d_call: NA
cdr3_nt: TGTGCCAGCAGCCTTGACAGGAGAGCTTTCTTT
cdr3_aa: CASSLDRRAFF

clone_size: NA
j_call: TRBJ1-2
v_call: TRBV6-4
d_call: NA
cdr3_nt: TGTGCCAGCAGTGACTCGGTCAGGGAGGGAGGCTACACCTTC
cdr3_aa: CASSDSVREGGYTF

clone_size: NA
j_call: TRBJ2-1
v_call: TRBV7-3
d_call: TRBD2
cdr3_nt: TGTGCCAGCAGCTTCGCTGGGACTAGCGGAAGCTACAATGAGCAGTTCTTC
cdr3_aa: CASSFAGTSGSYNEQFF

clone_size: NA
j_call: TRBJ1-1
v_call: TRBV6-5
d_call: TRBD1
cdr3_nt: TGTGCCAGCAGTCAGGGGGGGTACCCGAGGACTGAAGCTTTCTTT
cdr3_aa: CASSQGGYPRTEAFF

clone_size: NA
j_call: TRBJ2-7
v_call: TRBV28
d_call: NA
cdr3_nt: TGTGCCAGCAGTCCCGGAGGTTCGTCCTACGAGCAGTACTTC
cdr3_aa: CASSPGGSSYEQYF

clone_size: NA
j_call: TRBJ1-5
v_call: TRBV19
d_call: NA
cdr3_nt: TGTGCCGTCCAAGGGCCTCTAAGCAATCAGCCCCAGCATTTT
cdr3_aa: CAVQGPLSNQPQHF

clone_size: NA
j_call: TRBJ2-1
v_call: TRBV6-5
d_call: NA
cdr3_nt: TGTGCCAGCAGTTACTCGGAGAGGGTTAAGGGTGAGCAGTTCTTC
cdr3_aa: CASSYSERVKGEQFF

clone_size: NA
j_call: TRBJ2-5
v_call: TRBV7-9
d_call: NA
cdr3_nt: TGTGCCAGCAAGGGCGGGCAGGGGACCCAGTACTTC
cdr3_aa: CASKGGQGTQYF

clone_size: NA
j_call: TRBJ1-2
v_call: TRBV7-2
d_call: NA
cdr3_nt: TGTGCCAGCAGCTTAGGGGGGTCTAACTATGGCTACACCTTC
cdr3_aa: CASSLGGSNYGYTF

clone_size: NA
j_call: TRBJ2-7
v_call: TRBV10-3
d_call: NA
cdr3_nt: TGTGCCATCAGTGAGTTCGTAGGGAAGCCATACGAGCAGTACTTC
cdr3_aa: CAISEFVGKPYEQYF

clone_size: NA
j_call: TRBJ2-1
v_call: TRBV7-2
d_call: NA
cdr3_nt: TGTGCCAGCAGCTTAAGTTTCCGGGAGCAGTTCTTC
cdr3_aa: CASSLSFREQFF

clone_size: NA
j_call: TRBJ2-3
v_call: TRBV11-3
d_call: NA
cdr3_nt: TGTGCCAGCAGTCTTAGGTTTATTCTGGACAATAGCACAGATACGCAGTATTTT
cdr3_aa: CASSLRFILDNSTDTQYF

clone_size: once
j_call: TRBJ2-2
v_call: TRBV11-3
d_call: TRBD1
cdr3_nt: TGTGCCAGCAGCCTCGGACAGGGTTTTTCCGGGGAGCTGTTTTTT
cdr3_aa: CASSLGQGFSGELFF

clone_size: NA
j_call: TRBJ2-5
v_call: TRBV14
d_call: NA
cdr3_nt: TGTGCCAGCAGCCAAGGAGGGGCGGGGCAAGAGACCCAGTACTTC
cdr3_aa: CASSQGGAGQETQYF

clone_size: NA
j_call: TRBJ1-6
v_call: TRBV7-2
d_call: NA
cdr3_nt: TGTGCCAGCAGCTTAGGCCAGGGTGATTCACCCCTCCACTTT
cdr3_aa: CASSLGQGDSPLHF

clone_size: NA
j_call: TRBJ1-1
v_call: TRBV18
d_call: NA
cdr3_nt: TGTGCCAGCTCACCACCGCCAAACACTGAAGCTTTCTTT
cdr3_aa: CASSPPPNTEAFF

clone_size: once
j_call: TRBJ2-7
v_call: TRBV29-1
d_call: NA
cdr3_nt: TGCAGCGTTGAAGATCCCCCACCTTACGAGCAGTACTTC
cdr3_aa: CSVEDPPPYEQYF

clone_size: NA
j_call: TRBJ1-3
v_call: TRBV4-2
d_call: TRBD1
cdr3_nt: TGTGCCAGCAGCCGGCGTACTCCCTCTACAGGGGGCTCTGGAAACACCATATATTTT
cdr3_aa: CASSRRTPSTGGSGNTIYF

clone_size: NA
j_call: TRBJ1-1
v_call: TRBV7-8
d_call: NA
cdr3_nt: TGTGCCAGCAGCTTCGACAGCCTCAAACACACTGAAGCTTTCTTT
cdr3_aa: CASSFDSLKHTEAFF

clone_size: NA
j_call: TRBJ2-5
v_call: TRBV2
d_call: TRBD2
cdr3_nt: TGTGCCAGCAGTGAAGTTGGGGCGCGGGAGGGCCGGGAGACCCAGTACTTC
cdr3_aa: CASSEVGAREGRETQYF

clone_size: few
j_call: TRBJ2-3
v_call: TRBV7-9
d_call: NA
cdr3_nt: TGTGCCAGCAGCTTAGACGGCACAGATACGCAGTATTTT
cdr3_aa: CASSLDGTDTQYF

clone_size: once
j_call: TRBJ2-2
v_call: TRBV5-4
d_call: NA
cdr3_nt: TGTGCCAGCAGCTTGGGGCTAGCTGGCGGGGAGCTGTTTTTT
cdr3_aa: CASSLGLAGGELFF

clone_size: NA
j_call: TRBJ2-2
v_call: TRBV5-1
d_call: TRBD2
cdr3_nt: TGCGCCAGCAGCTTGGCGACTAGCGGGAGGAATCTTCTCGGGGAGCTGTTTTTT
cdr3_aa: CASSLATSGRNLLGELFF

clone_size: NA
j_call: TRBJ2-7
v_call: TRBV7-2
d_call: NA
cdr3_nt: TGTGCCAGCAGCTTAGAGGGCCGGGTCACATACGAGCAGTACTTC
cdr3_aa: CASSLEGRVTYEQYF